What follows describes a single TCR beta chain. This sample is drawn from a study of blood T cell repertoires in COVID-19. The wider study: In each case, the material was cDNA or gDNA derived from T cells, B-cell-depleted T cells, or PBMCs.

Trimming took off 3 bases at V and 3 bases at J, with 12 bases between the two ends. The CDR3 is 15 residues long. Germline V lookup: CDR1 SEHNR, CDR2 FQNEAQ (reference sequence). Authors' processing steps: The authors estimated nucleated cell counts from reference gene primer amplification. Clones were read by immunoSEQ multiplex PCR, and TCRdb kept only the in-frame ones, dropping some. V and J calls and clone size follow that table, whereas D and trimming were derived from the DNA. The profile covers fewer than 200,000 clones, with around 92% appearing a single time and 4.8% taken by the ten largest.

The gene calls are TRBV7-9 and TRBJ2-1; tentative D call: TRBD2 (6 bases). The clonotype originates from a man aged 25 to 45 with COVID-19, enrolled during active disease. Sample: peripheral blood. The DNA for the CDR3 is TGTGCCAGCAGCTTGGACTACCAAATCTACAATGAGCAGTTCTTC. Its translation is CASSLDYQIYNEQFF.